The rows below give T cell receptor beta chains drawn from one sample of a study of T cell changes during pregnancy in multiple sclerosis. Profiling relied on immunoSEQ multiplex PCR, and the TCRdb table lists in-frame clones only, not all of them. The sample holds 30,000 or so clones, 91% seen once. Sample: CD8+ T cells from peripheral blood mononuclear cells, taken in the second trimester of pregnancy. Receptors were obtained from a female donor in good health, enrolled as a control in a pregnancy study. Each CDR3 is given with its conserved first and last residue. A D gene is named only where the DNA matches it firmly. Not every row has a clone size; where given, it reads once, few, many or a size class.

v_gene	abundance	d_gene	j_gene	CDR3nt	CDR3aa
TRBV19	-	TRBD1	TRBJ1-4	TGTGCCAGTAGTATAGATCGAAGATCAGGGGGCGAAGATAATGAAAAACTGTTTTTT	CASSIDRRSGGEDNEKLFF
TRBV7-6	-	TRBD1	TRBJ2-2	TGTGCCAGCAGCCCGACAGGGGGCACCGGGGAGCTGTTTTTT	CASSPTGGTGELFF
TRBV10-3	-	-	TRBJ2-7	TGTGCCATCAGTGAGGGCTCAGGGGTTTACGAGCAGTACTTC	CAISEGSGVYEQYF
TRBV29-1	-	-	TRBJ2-7	TGCAGCGTTGAATGGCGACAGGAAAGCTCCTACGAGCAGTACTTC	CSVEWRQESSYEQYF
TRBV2	-	TRBD1	TRBJ1-4	TGTGCCAGCAGGCTAGGACAGGGTTACAATGAAAAACTGTTTTTT	CASRLGQGYNEKLFF
TRBV29-1	-	TRBD1	TRBJ1-1	TGCAGCGTTGAAGATCCTGGCAGGGGGAAAATTACGGGGGACACTGAAGCTTTCTTT	CSVEDPGRGKITGDTEAFF
TRBV18	-	TRBD1	TRBJ1-2	TGTGCCAGCTCACCACCGAAAGTGGGACAGGAAACTACTAACTATGGCTACACCTTC	CASSPPKVGQETTNYGYTF
TRBV25-1	-	TRBD1	TRBJ1-2	TGTGCCACCATTGGACAGGGGAATGGCTACACCTTC	CATIGQGNGYTF
TRBV7-9	-	-	TRBJ2-4	TGTGCCAGCAGCTTAGTCCCCCAGGCCAAAAACATTCAGTACTTC	CASSLVPQAKNIQYF
TRBV19	few	-	TRBJ1-1	TGTGCCAGTACCTCACCCCCAGTGAACACTGAAGCTTTCTTT	CASTSPPVNTEAFF
TRBV11-2	-	-	TRBJ2-7	TGTGCCAGCAGCTCGGCGGGACAGATCTACGAGCAGTACTTC	CASSSAGQIYEQYF
TRBV27	-	-	TRBJ2-7	TGTGCCAGTAGTACCGGGACAACTTACGAGCAGTACTTC	CASSTGTTYEQYF
TRBV19	-	TRBD2	TRBJ2-3	TGTGCCAGTAGTATAGCCCGGGGTAGCGGGGGGATTAGCACAGATACGCAGTATTTT	CASSIARGSGGISTDTQYF
TRBV6-1	once	-	TRBJ2-7	TGTGCCTCCCCGGGGGTGCGTCACGAGCAGTACTTC	CASPGVRHEQYF
TRBV6-5	-	TRBD1	TRBJ2-1	TGTGCCAGCAGACCGACAGGGGGCGCTGGAAATGAGCAGTTCTTC	CASRPTGGAGNEQFF
TRBV29-1	once	TRBD1	TRBJ2-7	TGCAGCGTTGAACTACCGCGACAGGGAGAGTACGAGCAGTACTTC	CSVELPRQGEYEQYF
TRBV6-5	-	-	TRBJ2-1	TGTGCCAGCAGTTTCGACAACTCGCCTAATGAGCAGTTCTTC	CASSFDNSPNEQFF
TRBV6-1	-	TRBD1	TRBJ2-7	TGTGCCAGCAGTGAAGGGGACAGCTCCTACGAGCAGTACTTC	CASSEGDSSYEQYF
TRBV6-4	-	TRBD2	TRBJ2-1	TGTGCCAGCAGCCCTAGCGGGGGGTCCTACAATGAGCAGTTCTTC	CASSPSGGSYNEQFF
TRBV4-3	-	-	TRBJ1-2	TGCGCCAGCAGCCAAGATGTCCAGGGTGCTAACTATGGCTACACCTTC	CASSQDVQGANYGYTF
TRBV7-9	-	-	TRBJ2-1	TGTGCCAGCAGCCTGGCCCCCCGGACACGGACCTACAATGAGCAGTTCTTC	CASSLAPRTRTYNEQFF
TRBV9	-	TRBD2	TRBJ2-1	TGTGCCAGCACCGGGGGACTAGCGGGGGTCTCCTACAATGAGCAGTTCTTC	CASTGGLAGVSYNEQFF
TRBV13	few	TRBD1	TRBJ1-1	TGTGCCAGCAGCTTAAGGGACAGGGGCCCTGAAGCTTTCTTT	CASSLRDRGPEAFF
TRBV6-4	-	TRBD1	TRBJ2-1	TGTGCCAGCAGTGACTCCGGACAGGGGTTTAGCAATGAGCAGTTCTTC	CASSDSGQGFSNEQFF
TRBV7-2	-	TRBD2	TRBJ2-4	TGTGCTTCTCAGATAACTAGCGGGGGTTCGCTAGCCAAAAACATTCAGTACTTC	CASQITSGGSLAKNIQYF
TRBV15	-	-	TRBJ2-1	TGTGCCACCAGCAGAGGACGAGGAGGGTCTTACAATGAGCAGTTCTTC	CATSRGRGGSYNEQFF
TRBV27	-	-	TRBJ1-2	TGTGCCAGCAGTTTATCGGCCAGGAACTATGGCTACACCTTC	CASSLSARNYGYTF
TRBV29-1	-	-	TRBJ2-2	TGCAGCGTTGTCCGGCAGGGGAACACCGGGGAGCTGTTTTTT	CSVVRQGNTGELFF
TRBV5-1	-	TRBD2	TRBJ2-1	TGCGCCAGCAGCTTCAGCGGGGGGTCCTACAATGAGCAGTTCTTC	CASSFSGGSYNEQFF
TRBV27	-	TRBD1	TRBJ1-6	TGTGCCAGCAGTCAGGGACAGGGGCCCCTTTCACCCCTCCACTTT	CASSQGQGPLSPLHF
TRBV19	-	TRBD1	TRBJ2-1	TGTGCCAGTAGTATGGGGCAGCCGGGACAGGACTTCTACAATGAGCAGTTCTTC	CASSMGQPGQDFYNEQFF
TRBV6-5	-	TRBD1	TRBJ1-5	TGTGCCAGCAGTTCGGGACAGGGCTATCAGCCCCAGCATTTT	CASSSGQGYQPQHF
TRBV30	once	-	TRBJ1-5	TGTGCCTGGACTCCAACAGGGCTCGATCAGCCCCAGCATTTT	CAWTPTGLDQPQHF
TRBV6-1	-	TRBD1	TRBJ1-6	TGTGCCAGCAGTGTCCCCACGGGACAGGGGGAGAATTCACCCCTCCACTTT	CASSVPTGQGENSPLHF
TRBV7-9	few	TRBD1	TRBJ1-1	TGTGCCAGCAGCTTATCGGCAGGGGGTTTCACTGAAGCTTTCTTT	CASSLSAGGFTEAFF
TRBV19	-	-	TRBJ2-7	TGTGCCAGTAGTATAGAAGGGGCAGGGTTCTACGAGCAGTACTTC	CASSIEGAGFYEQYF
TRBV9	-	TRBD2	TRBJ2-1	TGTGCCAGCAGCGTAGTTAGCGGGGGGAAGGAGCAGTTCTTC	CASSVVSGGKEQFF
TRBV9	-	-	TRBJ1-5	TGTGCCAGCAGCGTAGGCAGGCACAATCAGCCCCAGCATTTT	CASSVGRHNQPQHF
TRBV21-1	-	-	TRBJ1-1	TGTGCCAGCAGCAAGCCGGGACAAGGGCCCATGAACACTGAAGCTTTCTTT	CASSKPGQGPMNTEAFF
TRBV25-1	-	-	TRBJ1-1	TGTGCCAGCATGGGAGACGGCATCGGGGCTTTCTTT	CASMGDGIGAFF
TRBV5-6	-	-	TRBJ2-2	TGTGCCAGCAGCTTGCGCGGGCGGGCCGGGGAGCTGTTTTTT	CASSLRGRAGELFF
TRBV7-3	-	-	TRBJ2-3	TGTGCCAGCAGCCGCCGGGGGGCCACAGATACGCAGTATTTT	CASSRRGATDTQYF
TRBV6-1	-	TRBD1	TRBJ2-7	TGTGCCAGCAGTGAAATTATGTGGACAGGCAACTCCTACGAGCAGTACTTC	CASSEIMWTGNSYEQYF
TRBV5-6	once	-	TRBJ1-1	TGTGCCAGCAGCTTCCCCACCCAGGGAGGGACTGAAGCTTTCTTT	CASSFPTQGGTEAFF
TRBV7-8	-	-	TRBJ2-6	TGTGCCAGCAGCCCGCCCCGATCACAACCCCCTGGGGCCAACGTCCTGACTTTC	CASSPPRSQPPGANVLTF
TRBV19	-	TRBD1	TRBJ1-3	TGTGCCAGTAGTCCAATCGGACAGGTCTCTGGAAACACCATATATTTT	CASSPIGQVSGNTIYF
TRBV6-1	-	-	TRBJ1-5	TGTGCCAGCAGGTTCAGGGAACCCAATCAGCCCCAGCATTTT	CASRFREPNQPQHF
TRBV7-9	once	-	TRBJ2-7	TGTGCCAGCAGCTCCCCTTCGGACTTCGAGTACGAGCAGTACTTC	CASSSPSDFEYEQYF
TRBV6-5	once	TRBD1	TRBJ2-7	TGTGCCAGCAGTTACCGCGGGACAGGGTCCTACGAGCAGTACTTC	CASSYRGTGSYEQYF
TRBV6-5	-	-	TRBJ1-2	TGTGCCAGCAGCCCTGACAGGACTTATGGCTACACCTTC	CASSPDRTYGYTF
TRBV9	-	-	TRBJ1-6	TGTGCCAGCAGCGACGGACAGAGCTCCTATAATTCACCCCTCCACTTT	CASSDGQSSYNSPLHF
TRBV4-3	few	TRBD2	TRBJ2-7	TGCGCCAGCAGCCAAGACGGGACTAGCGGGGGCCACGAGCAGTACTTC	CASSQDGTSGGHEQYF
TRBV5-1	-	TRBD1	TRBJ1-2	TGCGCCAGCAGGTTTACAGGGGAGCCGAGCCGGGCGATCTTC	CASRFTGEPSRAIF
TRBV11-2	-	TRBD1	TRBJ1-1	TGTGCCAGCAGCTTAGCCAGACAGGGGCTGACTGAAGCTTTCTTT	CASSLARQGLTEAFF